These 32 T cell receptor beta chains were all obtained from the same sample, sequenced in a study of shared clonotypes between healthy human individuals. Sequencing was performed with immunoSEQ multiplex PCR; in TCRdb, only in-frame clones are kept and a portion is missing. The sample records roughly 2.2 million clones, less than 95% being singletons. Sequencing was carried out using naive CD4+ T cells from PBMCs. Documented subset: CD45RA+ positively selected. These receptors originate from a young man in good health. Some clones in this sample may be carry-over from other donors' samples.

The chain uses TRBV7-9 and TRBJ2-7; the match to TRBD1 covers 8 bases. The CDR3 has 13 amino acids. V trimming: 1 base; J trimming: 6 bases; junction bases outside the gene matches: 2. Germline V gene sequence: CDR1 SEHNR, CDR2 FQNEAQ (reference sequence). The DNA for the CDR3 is TGTGCCAGCAGCTTAGAACAGGGGGGCGAGCAGTACTTC. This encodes CASSLEQGGEQYF.

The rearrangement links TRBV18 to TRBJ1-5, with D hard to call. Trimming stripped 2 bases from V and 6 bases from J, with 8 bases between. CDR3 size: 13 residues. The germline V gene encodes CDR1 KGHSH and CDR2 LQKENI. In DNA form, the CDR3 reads TGTGCCAGCTCACCATCGGAGGCTCAGCCCCAGCATTTT. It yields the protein CASSPSEAQPQHF.

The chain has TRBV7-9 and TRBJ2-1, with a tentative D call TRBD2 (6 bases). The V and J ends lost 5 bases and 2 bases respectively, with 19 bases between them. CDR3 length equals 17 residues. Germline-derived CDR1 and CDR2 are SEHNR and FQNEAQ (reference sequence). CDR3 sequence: CASSPPMSSGPYNEQFF. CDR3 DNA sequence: TGTGCCAGCAGCCCCCCTATGAGTAGCGGTCCCTACAATGAGCAGTTCTTC.

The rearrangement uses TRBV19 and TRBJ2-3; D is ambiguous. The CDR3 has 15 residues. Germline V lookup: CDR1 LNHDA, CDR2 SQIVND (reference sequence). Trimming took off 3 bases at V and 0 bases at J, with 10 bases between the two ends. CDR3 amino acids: CASSMELTSTDTQYF. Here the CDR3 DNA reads TGTGCCAGTAGTATGGAACTCACTAGCACAGATACGCAGTATTTT. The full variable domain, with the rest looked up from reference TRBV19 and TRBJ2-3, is DGGITQSPKYLFRKEGQNVTLSCEQNLNHDAMYWYRQDPGQGLRLIYYSQIVNDFQKGDIAEGYSVSREKKESFPLTVTSAQKNPTAFYLCASSMELTSTDTQYFGPGTRLTVL.

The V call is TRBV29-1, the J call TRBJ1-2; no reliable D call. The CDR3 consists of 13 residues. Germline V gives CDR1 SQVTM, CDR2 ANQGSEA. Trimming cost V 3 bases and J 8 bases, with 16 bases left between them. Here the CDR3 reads CSVDPDGKGGYTF. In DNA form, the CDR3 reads TGCAGCGTTGACCCGGACGGAAAAGGGGGCTACACCTTC.

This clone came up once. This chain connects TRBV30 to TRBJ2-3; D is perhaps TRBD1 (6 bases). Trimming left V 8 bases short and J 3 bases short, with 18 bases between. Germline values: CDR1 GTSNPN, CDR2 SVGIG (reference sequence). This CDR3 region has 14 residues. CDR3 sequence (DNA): TGTGCCGCGAATCAGGGGATCCTGACAGATACGCAGTATTTT. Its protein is CAANQGILTDTQYF. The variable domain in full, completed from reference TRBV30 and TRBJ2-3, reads SQTIHQWPATLVQPVGSPLSLECTVEGTSNPNLYWYRQAAGRGLQLLFYSVGIGQISSEVPQNLSASRPQDRQFILSSKKLLLSDSGFYLCAANQGILTDTQYFGPGTRLTVL.

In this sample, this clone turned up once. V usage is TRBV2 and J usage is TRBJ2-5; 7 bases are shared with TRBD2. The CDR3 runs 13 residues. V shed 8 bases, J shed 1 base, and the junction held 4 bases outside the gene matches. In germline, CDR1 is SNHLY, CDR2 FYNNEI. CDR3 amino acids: CASGRGSQETQYF. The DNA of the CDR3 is TGTGCCAGCGGACGCGGGAGCCAAGAGACCCAGTACTTC.

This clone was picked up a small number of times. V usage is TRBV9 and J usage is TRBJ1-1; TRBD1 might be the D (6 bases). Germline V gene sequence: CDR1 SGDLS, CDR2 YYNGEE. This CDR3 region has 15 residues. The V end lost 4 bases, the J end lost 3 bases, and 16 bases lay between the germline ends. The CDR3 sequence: CASSPRQGLDTEAFF. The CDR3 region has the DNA TGTGCCAGCAGCCCGAGGCAGGGGCTAGACACTGAAGCTTTCTTT.

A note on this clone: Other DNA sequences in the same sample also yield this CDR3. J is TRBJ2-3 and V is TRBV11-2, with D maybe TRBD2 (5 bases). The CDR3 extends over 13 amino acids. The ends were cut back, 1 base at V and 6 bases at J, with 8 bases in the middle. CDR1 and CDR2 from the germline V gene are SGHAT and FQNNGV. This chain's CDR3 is CASSLAGGDTQYF. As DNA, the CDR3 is TGTGCCAGCAGCTTAGCGGGCGGGGATACGCAGTATTTT. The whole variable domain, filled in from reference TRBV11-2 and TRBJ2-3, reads EAGVAQSPRYKIIEKRQSVAFWCNPISGHATLYWYQQILGQGPKLLIQFQNNGVVDDSQLPKDRFSAERLKGVDSTLKIQPAKLEDSAVYLCASSLAGGDTQYFGPGTRLTVL.

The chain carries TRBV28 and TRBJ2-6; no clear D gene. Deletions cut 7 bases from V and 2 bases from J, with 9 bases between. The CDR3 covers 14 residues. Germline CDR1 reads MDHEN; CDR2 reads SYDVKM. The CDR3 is CASTPRAGANVLTF. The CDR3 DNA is TGTGCCAGCACCCCCCGGGCTGGGGCCAACGTCCTGACTTTC.

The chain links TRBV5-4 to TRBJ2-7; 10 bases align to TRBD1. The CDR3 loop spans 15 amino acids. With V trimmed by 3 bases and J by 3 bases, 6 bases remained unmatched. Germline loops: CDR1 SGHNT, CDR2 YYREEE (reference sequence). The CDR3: CASSYRTGGNYEQYF. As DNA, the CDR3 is TGTGCCAGCAGCTATCGGACAGGGGGGAACTACGAGCAGTACTTC.

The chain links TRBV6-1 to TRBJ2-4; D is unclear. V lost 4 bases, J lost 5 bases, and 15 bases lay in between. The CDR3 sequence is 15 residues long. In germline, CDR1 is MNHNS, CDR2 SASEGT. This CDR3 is CASSVHPLLENIQYF. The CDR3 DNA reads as TGTGCCAGCAGTGTACACCCGTTATTGGAAAACATTCAGTACTTC.

CDR3 amino acids: CASRPKSNQPQHF. The CDR3 coding sequence is TGTGCCAGCCGGCCCAAAAGCAATCAGCCCCAGCATTTT. The chain combines TRBV6-1 with TRBJ1-5; D ambiguous. Trimming cost V 8 bases and J 1 base, with 9 bases left between them. The CDR3 runs to 13 residues. Looked up from germline, CDR1 is MNHNS and CDR2 is SASEGT.

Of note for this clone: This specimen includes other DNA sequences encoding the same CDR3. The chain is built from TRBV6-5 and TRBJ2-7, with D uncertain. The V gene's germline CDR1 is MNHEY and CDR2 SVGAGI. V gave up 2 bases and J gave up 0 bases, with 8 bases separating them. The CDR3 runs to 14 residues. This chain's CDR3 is CASSYGDSSYEQYF. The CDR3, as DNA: TGTGCCAGCAGTTACGGAGACTCCTCCTACGAGCAGTACTTC.

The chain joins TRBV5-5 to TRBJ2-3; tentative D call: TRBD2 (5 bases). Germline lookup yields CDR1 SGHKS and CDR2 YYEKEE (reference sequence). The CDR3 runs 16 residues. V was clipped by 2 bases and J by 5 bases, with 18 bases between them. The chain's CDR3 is CASSLRSSGSGDTQYF. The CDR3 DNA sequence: TGTGCCAGCAGCTTACGATCCTCGGGGTCAGGAGATACGCAGTATTTT.

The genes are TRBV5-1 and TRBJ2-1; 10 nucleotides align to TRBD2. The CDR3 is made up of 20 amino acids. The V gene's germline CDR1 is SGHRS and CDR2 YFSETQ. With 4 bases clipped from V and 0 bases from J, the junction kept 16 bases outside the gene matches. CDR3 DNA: TGCGCCAGCAGCCTTCCTGATAGCGGGAGGATCCAGAGCTCCTACAATGAGCAGTTCTTC. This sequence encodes CASSLPDSGRIQSSYNEQFF.

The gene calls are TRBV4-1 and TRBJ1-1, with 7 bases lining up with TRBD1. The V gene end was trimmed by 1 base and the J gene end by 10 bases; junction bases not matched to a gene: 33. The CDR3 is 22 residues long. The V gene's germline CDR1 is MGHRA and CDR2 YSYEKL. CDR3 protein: CASSQVAVTEGFGGGARPRAFF. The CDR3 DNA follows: TGCGCCAGCAGCCAAGTTGCCGTGACGGAAGGCTTTGGAGGGGGCGCCCGGCCACGAGCTTTCTTT.

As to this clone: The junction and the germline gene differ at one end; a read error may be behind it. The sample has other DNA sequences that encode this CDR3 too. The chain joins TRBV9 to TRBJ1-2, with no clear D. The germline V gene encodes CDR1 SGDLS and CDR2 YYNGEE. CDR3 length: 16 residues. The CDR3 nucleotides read TGTGCCAGCAGTGTAGCTCAAGGGTGGGGAGGCTATGGCTACACCTTC. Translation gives CASSVAQGWGGYGYTF.

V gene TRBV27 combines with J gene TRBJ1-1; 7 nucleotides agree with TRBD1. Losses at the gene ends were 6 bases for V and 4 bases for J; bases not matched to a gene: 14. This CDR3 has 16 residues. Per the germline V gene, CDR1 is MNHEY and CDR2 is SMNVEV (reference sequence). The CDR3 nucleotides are TGTGCCAGCAGCCCGCTCCCCTCGACAGGGAGCACTGAAGCTTTCTTT. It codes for CASSPLPSTGSTEAFF.

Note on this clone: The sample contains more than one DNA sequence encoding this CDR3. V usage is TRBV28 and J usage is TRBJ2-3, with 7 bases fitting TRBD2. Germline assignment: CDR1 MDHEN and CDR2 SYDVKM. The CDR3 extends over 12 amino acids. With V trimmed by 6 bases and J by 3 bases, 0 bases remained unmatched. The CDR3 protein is CASRAGTDTQYF. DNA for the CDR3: TGTGCCAGCAGAGCGGGGACAGATACGCAGTATTTT.

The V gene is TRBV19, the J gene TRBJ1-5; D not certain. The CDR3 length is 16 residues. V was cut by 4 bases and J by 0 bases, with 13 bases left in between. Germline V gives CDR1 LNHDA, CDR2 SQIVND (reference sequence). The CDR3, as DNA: TGTGCCAGTAGTACACCCGTGGGATATAGCAATCAGCCCCAGCATTTT. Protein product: CASSTPVGYSNQPQHF.

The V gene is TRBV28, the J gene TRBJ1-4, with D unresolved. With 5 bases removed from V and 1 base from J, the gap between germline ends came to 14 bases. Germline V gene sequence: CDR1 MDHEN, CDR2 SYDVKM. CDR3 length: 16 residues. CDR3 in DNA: TGTGCCAGCAGTCGATACCCGGCCTTAACTAATGAAAAACTGTTTTTT. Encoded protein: CASSRYPALTNEKLFF.

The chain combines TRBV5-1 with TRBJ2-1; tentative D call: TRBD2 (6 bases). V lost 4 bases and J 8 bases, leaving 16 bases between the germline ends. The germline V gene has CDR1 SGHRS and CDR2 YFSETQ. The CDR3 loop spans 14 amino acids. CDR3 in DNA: TGCGCCAGCAGCATCCGGGGGAGCCTCCATGAGCAGTTCTTC. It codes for CASSIRGSLHEQFF.

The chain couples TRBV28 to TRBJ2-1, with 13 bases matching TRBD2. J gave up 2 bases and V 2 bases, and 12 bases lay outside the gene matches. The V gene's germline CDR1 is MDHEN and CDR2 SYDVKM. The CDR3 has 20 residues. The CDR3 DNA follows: TGTGCCAGCAGTTTACCATGGGTGGGGACTAGCGGGACCCCCTACAATGAGCAGTTCTTC. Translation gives CASSLPWVGTSGTPYNEQFF.

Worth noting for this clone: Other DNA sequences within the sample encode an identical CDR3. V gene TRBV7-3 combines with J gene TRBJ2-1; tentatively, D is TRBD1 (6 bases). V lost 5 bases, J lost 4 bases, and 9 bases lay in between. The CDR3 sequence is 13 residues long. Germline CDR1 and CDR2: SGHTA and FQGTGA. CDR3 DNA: TGTGCCAGCAGCCCAGGGGTTTACAATGAGCAGTTCTTC. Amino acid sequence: CASSPGVYNEQFF.

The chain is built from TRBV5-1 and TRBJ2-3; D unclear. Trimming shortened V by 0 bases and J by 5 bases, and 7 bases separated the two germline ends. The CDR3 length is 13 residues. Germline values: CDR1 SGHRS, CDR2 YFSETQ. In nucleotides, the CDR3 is TGCGCCAGCAGCTTGGACATGATAGATACGCAGTATTTT. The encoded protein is CASSLDMIDTQYF.

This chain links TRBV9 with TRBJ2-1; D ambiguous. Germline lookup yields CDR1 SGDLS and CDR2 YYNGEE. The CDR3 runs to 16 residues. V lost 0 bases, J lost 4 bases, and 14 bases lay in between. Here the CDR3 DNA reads TGTGCCAGCAGCGTAGAGGTTGGGCTACCATACAATGAGCAGTTCTTC. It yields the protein CASSVEVGLPYNEQFF.

In DNA form, the CDR3 reads TGTGCCAGCAGCCCCGGGACAGCGTTTAATGAAAAACTGTTTTTT. It codes for CASSPGTAFNEKLFF. The V and J genes are TRBV9 and TRBJ1-4; 7 nucleotides match TRBD1. The CDR3 length is 15 residues. V shed 4 bases and J 4 bases; nucleotides not matched to a gene: 7. Germline CDR1 reads SGDLS; CDR2 reads YYNGEE.

CDR3 sequence reads: CASSAGPTGGQPQHF. CDR3 nucleotide sequence: TGCGCCAGCAGTGCTGGCCCGACAGGGGGTCAGCCCCAGCATTTT. This chain connects TRBV5-1 to TRBJ1-5; 9 bases match TRBD1. Germline-derived CDR1 and CDR2 are SGHRS and YFSETQ. The CDR3 extends over 15 amino acids. V trimming: 5 bases; J trimming: 6 bases; junction bases outside the gene matches: 9.

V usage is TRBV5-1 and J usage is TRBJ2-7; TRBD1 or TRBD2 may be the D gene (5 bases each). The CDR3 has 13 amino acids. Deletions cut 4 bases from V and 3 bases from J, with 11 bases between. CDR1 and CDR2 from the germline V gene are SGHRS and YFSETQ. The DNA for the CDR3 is TGCGCCAGCAGCGGGACGGCCGACTACGAGCAGTACTTC. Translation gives CASSGTADYEQYF.

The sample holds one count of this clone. The CDR3 is CASSLVSGDYEQYF. CDR3 DNA sequence: TGCGCCAGCAGCTTGGTATCCGGTGACTACGAGCAGTACTTC. This sequence joins TRBV5-1 and TRBJ2-7; D ambiguous. This CDR3 comprises 14 residues. Germline values: CDR1 SGHRS, CDR2 YFSETQ. V was clipped by 0 bases and J by 3 bases, with 10 bases between them.

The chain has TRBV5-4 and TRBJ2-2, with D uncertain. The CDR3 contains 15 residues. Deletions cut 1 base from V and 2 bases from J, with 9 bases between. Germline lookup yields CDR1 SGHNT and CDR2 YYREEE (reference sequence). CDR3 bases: TGTGCCAGCAGCTTGAAGGGAACTAACACCGGGGAGCTGTTTTTT. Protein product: CASSLKGTNTGELFF.